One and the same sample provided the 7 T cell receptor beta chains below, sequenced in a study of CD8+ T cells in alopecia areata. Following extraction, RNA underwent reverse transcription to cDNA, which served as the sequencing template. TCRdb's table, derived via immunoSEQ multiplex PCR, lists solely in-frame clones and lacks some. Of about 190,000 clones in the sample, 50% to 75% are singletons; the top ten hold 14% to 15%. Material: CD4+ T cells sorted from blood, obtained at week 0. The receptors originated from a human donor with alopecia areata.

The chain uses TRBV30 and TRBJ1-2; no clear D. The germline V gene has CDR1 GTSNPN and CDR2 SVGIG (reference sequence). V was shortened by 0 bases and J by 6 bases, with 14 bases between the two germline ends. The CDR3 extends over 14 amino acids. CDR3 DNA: TGTGCCTGGAGTGTACTGGCCATGGAAGATGGCTACACCTTC. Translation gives CAWSVLAMEDGYTF.

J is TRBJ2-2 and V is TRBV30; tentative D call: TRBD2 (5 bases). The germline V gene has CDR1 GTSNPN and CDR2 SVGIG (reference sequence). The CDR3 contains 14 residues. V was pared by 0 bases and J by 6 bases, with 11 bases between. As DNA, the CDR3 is TGTGCCTGGAGTGTACTAGGTTACCCCGGGGAGCTGTTTTTT. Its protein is CAWSVLGYPGELFF.

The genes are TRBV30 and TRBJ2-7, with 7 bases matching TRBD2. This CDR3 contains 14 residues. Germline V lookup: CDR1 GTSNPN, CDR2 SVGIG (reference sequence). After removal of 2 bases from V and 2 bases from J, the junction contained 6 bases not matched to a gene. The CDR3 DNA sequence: TGTGCCTGGAGTCCGGGACTAATCCCCTACGAGCAGTACTTC. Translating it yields CAWSPGLIPYEQYF.

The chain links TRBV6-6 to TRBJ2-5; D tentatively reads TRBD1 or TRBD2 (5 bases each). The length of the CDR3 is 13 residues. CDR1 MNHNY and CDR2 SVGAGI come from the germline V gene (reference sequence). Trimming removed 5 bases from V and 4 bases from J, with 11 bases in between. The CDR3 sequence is CASSRDLTETQYF. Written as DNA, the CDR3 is TGTGCCAGCAGTCGGGACCTTACAGAGACCCAGTACTTC.

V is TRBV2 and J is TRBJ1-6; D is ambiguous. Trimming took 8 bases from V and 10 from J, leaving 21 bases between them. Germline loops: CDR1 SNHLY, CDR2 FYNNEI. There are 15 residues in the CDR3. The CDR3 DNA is TGTGCCAGCGCTACCTCGACGTTGGGTAGCTCACCCCTCCACTTT. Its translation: CASATSTLGSSPLHF.

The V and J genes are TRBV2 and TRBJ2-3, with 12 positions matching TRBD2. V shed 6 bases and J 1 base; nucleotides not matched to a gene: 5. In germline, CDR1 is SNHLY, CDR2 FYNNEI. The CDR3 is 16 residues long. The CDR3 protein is CASSLLAGGRTDTQYF. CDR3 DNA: TGTGCCAGCAGCCTCCTAGCGGGGGGGCGCACAGATACGCAGTATTTT.

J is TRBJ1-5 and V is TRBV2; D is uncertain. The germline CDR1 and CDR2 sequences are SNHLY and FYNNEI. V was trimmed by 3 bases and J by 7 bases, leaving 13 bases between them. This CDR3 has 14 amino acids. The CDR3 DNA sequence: TGTGCCAGCAGTGATCAGGTGGGCGGCCAGCCCCAGCATTTT. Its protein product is CASSDQVGGQPQHF.